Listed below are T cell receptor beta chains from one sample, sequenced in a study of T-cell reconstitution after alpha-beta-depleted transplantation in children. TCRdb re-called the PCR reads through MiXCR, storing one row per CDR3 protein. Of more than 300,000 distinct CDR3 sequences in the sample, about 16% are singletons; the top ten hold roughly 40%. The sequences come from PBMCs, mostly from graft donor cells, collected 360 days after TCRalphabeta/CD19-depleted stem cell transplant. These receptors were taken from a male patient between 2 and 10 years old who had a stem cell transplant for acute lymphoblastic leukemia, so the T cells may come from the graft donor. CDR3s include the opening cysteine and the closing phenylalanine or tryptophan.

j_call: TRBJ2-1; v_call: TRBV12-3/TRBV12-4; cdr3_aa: CASSLGRLAGEQFF
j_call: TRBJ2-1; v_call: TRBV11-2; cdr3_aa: CASSWGVVSNEQFF
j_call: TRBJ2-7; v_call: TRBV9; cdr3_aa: CASSIGQGLTYEQYF
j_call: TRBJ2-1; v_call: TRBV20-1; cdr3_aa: CSASRGRVLDNEQFF
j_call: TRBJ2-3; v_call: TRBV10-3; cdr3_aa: CAIEGAGTDTQYF
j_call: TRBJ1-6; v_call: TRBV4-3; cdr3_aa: CASSQWIGGSRASPLHF
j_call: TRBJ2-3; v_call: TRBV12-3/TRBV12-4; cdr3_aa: CASRLGRPSTDTQYF
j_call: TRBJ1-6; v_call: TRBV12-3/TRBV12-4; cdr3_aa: CASSSGSYNSPLHF
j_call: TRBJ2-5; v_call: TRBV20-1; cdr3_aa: CSRIQQWTSGNKETQYF
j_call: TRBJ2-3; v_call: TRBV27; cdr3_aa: CASSTRHGSTDTQYF
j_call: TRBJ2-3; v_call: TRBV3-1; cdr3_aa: CASRSTSGKRGTQYF
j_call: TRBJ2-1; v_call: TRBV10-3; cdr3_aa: CAISAQAGGPNEQFF
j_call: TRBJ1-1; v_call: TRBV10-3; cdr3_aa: CAISEFTGTVDTEAFF
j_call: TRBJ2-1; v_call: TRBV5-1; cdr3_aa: CASSLGSLGNEQFF
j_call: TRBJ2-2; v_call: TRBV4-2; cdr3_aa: CASSAHAAGGQRSNTGELFF
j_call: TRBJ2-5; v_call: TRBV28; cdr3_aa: CASKIAGGPYQETQYF
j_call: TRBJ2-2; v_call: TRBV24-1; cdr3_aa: CATSSGTSGFSNTGELFF
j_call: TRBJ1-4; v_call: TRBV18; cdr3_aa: CASSPGHIGYEKLFF
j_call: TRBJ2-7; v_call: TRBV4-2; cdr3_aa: CASSQAGGPYEQYF
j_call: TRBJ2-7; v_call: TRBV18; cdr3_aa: CASSPPGDGDYEQYF